This TCR beta chain was recorded in a study of shared clonotypes between healthy human individuals. Profiling relied on immunoSEQ multiplex PCR, and the TCRdb table lists in-frame clones only, not all of them. This sample has 400,000 to 600,000 clones, with 90% to 97% found just once. None of the donors, who were healthy HIV-negative adults, had recently had acute infections or vaccinations. The receptor was derived from a young woman in good health. The source material was naive CD4+ T cells sorted from blood. Indicated subset: CD45RA+ positively selected.

The CDR3 spells CASSLDQSQPQHF. DNA of the CDR3: TGTGCCAGCAGCTTAGACCAAAGCCAGCCCCAGCATTTT. The V and J genes are TRBV7-2 and TRBJ1-5; D gene unclear. CDR1 SGHTA and CDR2 FQGNSA come from the germline V gene. V was shortened by 1 base and J by 7 bases, with 8 bases between the two germline ends. The CDR3 loop spans 13 amino acids.